The next 25 T cell receptor beta chains were all read from a single sample in a study of cytomegalovirus exposure and HLA in healthy donors (dated by TCRdb to 2015 to 2018). Library prep was done by the immunoSEQ multiplex PCR assay. A mixture of 60 forward primers for TCR Vbeta segments and 13 reverse primers for TCR Jbeta segments was used in the multiplex PCR. Held by TCRdb, this immuneACCESS table contains in-frame sequences only and omits some clones. Under half of the omission traces to an unresolved V gene where checked; the cause of the rest is unknown. The sample records around 180,000 clones, about 87% of which are singletons. The ten largest account for 1.5% to 2% of the sample. The sample taken for sequencing was PBMCs. The receptors were sampled from a woman between 18 and 30 years old in good health and CMV-seronegative.

This clone was counted a single time. The chain recombines TRBV28 with TRBJ2-7; a possible D gene is TRBD1 (6 bases). V lost 6 bases to trimming and J lost 3 bases, with 18 bases between them. The CDR3 extends over 15 amino acids. Germline V CDR1 and CDR2: MDHEN, SYDVKM. The CDR3 DNA is TGTGCCAGCAGCTCAACTCCGGGACACTACTACGAGCAGTACTTC. Its protein is CASSSTPGHYYEQYF.

Turning to this clone: Other nucleotide sequences from this sample produce the same CDR3. The V gene is TRBV19, the J gene TRBJ1-1; D is ambiguous. This CDR3 region has 13 residues. V shed 2 bases and J shed 6 bases, with 10 bases lying between them. From germline, CDR1 is LNHDA and CDR2 SQIVND (reference sequence). CDR3 region: CASSIRGGAEAFF. The CDR3, as DNA: TGTGCCAGTAGTATACGTGGCGGGGCTGAAGCTTTCTTT.

The V and J genes are TRBV7-9 and TRBJ1-2, with TRBD1 matching 7 bases. V gave up 7 bases and J gave up 4 bases; unmatched junction bases: 9. Germline CDR1 SEHNR, CDR2 FQNEAQ (reference sequence). The CDR3 has 14 amino acids. CDR3 sequence reads: CASTMTGWGYGYTF. The CDR3 DNA follows: TGTGCCAGCACCATGACAGGGTGGGGCTATGGCTACACCTTC.

The chain couples TRBV5-4 to TRBJ1-4, with 7 bases that match TRBD1. Germline-derived CDR1 and CDR2 are SGHNT and YYREEE (reference sequence). There are 15 residues in the CDR3. Losses at the gene ends were 1 base for V and 5 bases for J; bases not matched to a gene: 5. The CDR3 reads CASSLRPQGNEKLFF. Here the CDR3 DNA reads TGTGCCAGCAGCTTGCGCCCACAGGGGAATGAAAAACTGTTTTTT.

This chain connects TRBV6-5 to TRBJ1-4; 7 bases line up with TRBD1. Germline-derived CDR1 and CDR2 are MNHEY and SVGAGI. The CDR3 is 15 residues long. V lost 5 bases to trimming and J lost 3 bases; unmatched junction nucleotides: 6. The CDR3 spells CASSVTGVSNEKLFF. CDR3 DNA sequence: TGTGCCAGCAGTGTAACAGGGGTCTCTAATGAAAAACTGTTTTTT.

The gene calls are TRBV6-5 and TRBJ1-2, with D tentatively TRBD1 (5 bases). The V end lost 2 bases, the J end lost 2 bases, and 12 bases lay between the germline ends. The CDR3 has 15 residues. Germline V CDR1 and CDR2: MNHEY, SVGAGI. The CDR3 here is CASSYGRGLNYGYTF. DNA of the CDR3: TGTGCCAGCAGTTACGGGCGGGGCCTAAACTATGGCTACACCTTC.

The rearrangement joins TRBV14 to TRBJ2-3, with 8 bases identical to TRBD2. Germline V gives CDR1 SGHDN, CDR2 FVKESK. This CDR3 has 16 amino acids. V dropped 2 bases and J dropped 3; count of bases not matched to a gene: 7. In nucleotides, the CDR3 is TGTGCCAGCAGCCAAATGGCGGGGGGTTGGACAGATACGCAGTATTTT. It codes for CASSQMAGGWTDTQYF. Variable domain in full (rest from reference TRBV14 and TRBJ2-3): EAGVTQFPSHSVIEKGQTVTLRCDPISGHDNLYWYRRVMGKEIKFLLHFVKESKQDESGMPNNRFLAERTGGTYSTLKVQPAELEDSGVYFCASSQMAGGWTDTQYFGPGTRLTVL.

This chain uses TRBV5-1 with TRBJ2-1, with 10 bases lining up with TRBD1. This CDR3 has 17 residues. Germline V gene data show CDR1 as SGHRS and CDR2 as YFSETQ. Trimming took 4 bases from V and 5 from J; bases not matched to a gene: 12. The CDR3 loop reads CASSPPRSGQGHNEQFF. The CDR3 nucleotides read TGCGCCAGCAGCCCCCCAAGATCGGGACAGGGGCACAATGAGCAGTTCTTC.

This chain connects TRBV6-5 to TRBJ1-2; 8 positions match TRBD1. Germline V lookup: CDR1 MNHEY, CDR2 SVGAGI. Losses at the gene ends were 5 bases for V and 6 bases for J; bases not matched to a gene: 11. The CDR3 extends over 15 amino acids. CDR3 DNA sequence: TGTGCCAGCAGTGTATACCCAGACAGGGGTAATGGCTACACCTTC. This codes for CASSVYPDRGNGYTF.

This clone was seen a few times. V usage is TRBV7-9 and J usage is TRBJ1-2; no definite D call. CDR3 length: 14 amino acids. Germline CDR1 reads SEHNR; CDR2 reads FQNEAQ (reference sequence). The V and J ends lost 4 bases and 8 bases respectively, with 17 bases between them. This chain's CDR3 is CASSSQPGTAGYTF. The DNA for the CDR3 is TGTGCCAGCAGCTCTCAGCCGGGAACTGCCGGCTACACCTTC. Full variable domain (remainder filled in from reference TRBV7-9 and TRBJ1-2): DTGVSQNPRHKITKRGQNVTFRCDPISEHNRLYWYRQTLGQGPEFLTYFQNEAQLEKSRLLSDRFSAERPKGSFSTLEIQRTEQGDSAMYLCASSSQPGTAGYTFGSGTRLTVV.

This sequence joins TRBV5-8 and TRBJ1-4; 12 bases line up with TRBD1. The CDR3 runs 16 residues. Germline V CDR1 and CDR2: SGHTS, YDEGEE. V was clipped by 1 base and J by 8 bases; unmatched bases: 6. The CDR3 region is CASSLTPGTGGEKLFF. CDR3 nucleotide sequence: TGTGCCAGCAGCTTGACCCCCGGGACAGGGGGCGAAAAACTGTTTTTT.

The genes are TRBV10-3 and TRBJ2-1; 9 bases are shared with TRBD2. Germline V gene data show CDR1 as ENHRY and CDR2 as SYGVKD. Trimming took 7 bases from V and 0 from J; bases not matched to a gene: 4. The CDR3 sequence is 15 residues long. Here the CDR3 DNA reads TGTGCCATCACAGCGACTAGCGGCTCCTACAATGAGCAGTTCTTC. This encodes CAITATSGSYNEQFF.

J is TRBJ1-1 and V is TRBV5-1; D remains unclear. Trimming removed 4 bases from V and 3 bases from J, with 13 bases in between. Per germline, CDR1 SGHRS and CDR2 YFSETQ. CDR3 size: 14 residues. CDR3 in amino acids: CASSPGNSDTEAFF. The CDR3 nucleotides read TGCGCCAGCAGCCCGGGGAATTCGGACACTGAAGCTTTCTTT. Based on the CDR3 plus reference TRBV5-1 and TRBJ1-1, the full variable domain is KAGVTQTPRYLIKTRGQQVTLSCSPISGHRSVSWYQQTPGQGLQFLFEYFSETQRNKGNFPGRFSGRQFSNSRSEMNVSTLELGDSALYLCASSPGNSDTEAFFGQGTRLTVV.

This chain joins TRBV7-6 and TRBJ2-3; 8 bases fit TRBD2. V dropped 1 base and J dropped 2; count of bases not matched to a gene: 5. Germline CDR1 and CDR2: SGHVS and FNYEAQ. This CDR3 region has 16 residues. The CDR3 here is CASSLVTSGHTDTQYF. CDR3 in DNA: TGTGCCAGCAGCTTAGTAACTAGCGGACACACAGATACGCAGTATTTT.

This clone occurred once. The CDR3 loop is CASRPHSREPQHF. In DNA form, the CDR3 reads TGTGCCAGCAGACCCCATTCCCGAGAGCCCCAGCATTTT. The chain has TRBV27 and TRBJ1-5; D call uncertain. V lost 6 bases and J lost 8, with 14 bases in between. The CDR3 has 13 amino acids. Germline CDR1 is MNHEY and CDR2 is SMNVEV (reference sequence).

The chain couples TRBV5-1 to TRBJ2-5; D possibly corresponds to TRBD1 (7 bases). Germline V gives CDR1 SGHRS, CDR2 YFSETQ. Trimming removed 0 bases at V and 5 bases at J, with 11 bases between. This CDR3 spans 14 amino acids. This CDR3 reads CASSLGTGGETQYF. For the CDR3, the DNA is TGCGCCAGCAGCTTGGGGACAGGAGGGGAGACCCAGTACTTC.

This rearrangement joins TRBV9 to TRBJ2-2, with 8 bases identical to TRBD2. Trimming cost V 4 bases and J 3 bases; bases outside gene matches: 14. This CDR3 has 18 amino acids. Germline V lookup: CDR1 SGDLS, CDR2 YYNGEE. The CDR3 protein is CASSLVGGGLAHTGELFF. The CDR3 region has the DNA TGTGCCAGCAGCCTAGTCGGCGGAGGACTAGCCCACACCGGGGAGCTGTTTTTT.

The chain employs TRBV7-3 and TRBJ2-7; TRBD2 matches at 10 bases. Germline assignment: CDR1 SGHTA and CDR2 FQGTGA. This CDR3 has 15 amino acids. Trimming at V came to 6 bases and at J to 2 bases, leaving 7 bases not matched to a gene. CDR3 sequence: CASRASGSSPYEQYF. For the CDR3, the DNA is TGTGCCAGCAGGGCTAGCGGGAGTTCCCCCTACGAGCAGTACTTC.

J is TRBJ2-5 and V is TRBV7-9; 11 bases align to TRBD2. J lost 1 base, V lost 3 bases, and 4 bases had no gene match. This CDR3 comprises 16 residues. Germline assignment: CDR1 SEHNR and CDR2 FQNEAQ (reference sequence). As DNA, the CDR3 is TGTGCCAGCAGCTTGGCTAGCGGGGGGCCCCAAGAGACCCAGTACTTC. Translating gives CASSLASGGPQETQYF.

This chain links TRBV11-2 with TRBJ2-1; D uncertain. V gave up 0 bases and J gave up 10 bases, with 10 bases separating them. From germline, CDR1 is SGHAT and CDR2 FQNNGV. The CDR3 is 13 residues long. DNA of the CDR3: TGTGCCAGCAGCTTAGATCGGAGCGAGGAGCAGTTCTTC. Translated: CASSLDRSEEQFF.

V and J are TRBV29-1 and TRBJ2-1, with D hard to call. The CDR3 length is 14 residues. Trimming left V 5 bases short and J 9 bases short, with 20 bases between. The germline CDR1 and CDR2 sequences are SQVTM and ANQGSEA. For the CDR3, the DNA is TGCAGCGTTCTACATATACTACCCGAAGGTGAGCAGTTCTTC. Residues: CSVLHILPEGEQFF.

This clone has just a few counts. Germline is not matched at one junction end, which may reflect a read error. This chain uses TRBV19 with TRBJ2-1, with D hard to call. The CDR3 runs to 14 residues. Germline loops: CDR1 LNHDA, CDR2 SQIVND (reference sequence). Here the CDR3 DNA reads TGTGCCAGTAGTCTAGATTTAGCCTACAATGAGCAGTTCTTC. Translated: CASSLDLAYNEQFF.

This rearrangement joins TRBV14 to TRBJ2-1; TRBD2 agrees at 8 bases. In germline, CDR1 is SGHDN, CDR2 FVKESK. The CDR3 is 16 amino acids. J was trimmed by 4 bases and V by 3 bases; bases with no gene match: 8. The CDR3 loop reads CASSQSASGWYNEQFF. Written as DNA, the CDR3 is TGTGCCAGCAGCCAGTCGGCTAGCGGGTGGTACAATGAGCAGTTCTTC. Full variable domain (missing parts from reference TRBV14 and TRBJ2-1): EAGVTQFPSHSVIEKGQTVTLRCDPISGHDNLYWYRRVMGKEIKFLLHFVKESKQDESGMPNNRFLAERTGGTYSTLKVQPAELEDSGVYFCASSQSASGWYNEQFFGPGTRLTVL.

V is TRBV5-6 and J is TRBJ2-1; maybe TRBD2 (5 bases). The V gene's germline CDR1 is SGHDT and CDR2 YYEEEE. V was shortened by 4 bases and J by 7 bases, with 12 bases between the two germline ends. The CDR3 is 13 amino acids. The CDR3 nucleotides are TGTGCCAGCAGCCGACTCCCGGGGAATGAGCAGTTCTTC. This gives the protein CASSRLPGNEQFF.

V is TRBV2 and J is TRBJ1-2; the D is unclear. The CDR3 sequence is 16 residues long. The V and J ends lost 6 bases and 1 base respectively, with 18 bases between them. The germline V gene has CDR1 SNHLY and CDR2 FYNNEI. CDR3 coding DNA: TGTGCCAGCAGCAGCGGTGGACGGAGAGTTAACTATGGCTACACCTTC. It is translated as CASSSGGRRVNYGYTF.